This TCR beta chain was recorded in a study of T cells in tuberculosis. Study-wide points: Shorter CDR3-alpha in active tuberculosis partly drove smaller distances.

Data came from immunoSEQ multiplex PCR; TCRdb stores just in-frame clones and leaves some out. The sample lists fewer than 40,000 clones, 95% to 96% occurring once. Points on this clone: Its antigen remains unknown.

Germline assignment: CDR1 MNHNS and CDR2 SASEGT. This CDR3 contains 16 residues. V lost 2 bases and J lost 7; bases outside the gene matches: 11. The receptor comes from a donor aged 10 to 29 with latent tuberculosis or without tuberculosis infection. Sequencing used PBMCs. The V call is TRBV6-1, the J call TRBJ2-1; 7 bases line up with TRBD2. The DNA for the CDR3 is TGTGCCAGCAGTGAAAGACTAGCTTGGGAGAGGAATGAGCAGTTCTTC. It specifies CASSERLAWERNEQFF.